The entry that follows covers one T cell receptor beta chain sequence. This entry comes from a study of control samples from healthy donors and cancer patients. The germline gives CDR1 SGDLS, CDR2 YYNGEE. The CDR3 contains 15 residues. Trimming cost V 4 bases and J 9 bases, with 17 bases left between them. The repertoire was sequenced with immunoSEQ multiplex PCR; TCRdb's copy has only in-frame clones and lacks some. The data contain 150,000 or so clones, nearly 95% of them singletons. The specimen sequenced was blood. The rearrangement links TRBV9 to TRBJ1-6; tentative D call: TRBD1 (5 bases). This clonotype was obtained from a middle-aged man in good health. The CDR3 nucleotides are TGTGCCAGCAGCCCCGGGCAGGGAGAGGGTTCACCCCTCCACTTT. This translates into CASSPGQGEGSPLHF.